These 17 T cell receptor beta chains share one sample of origin, sequenced in a study of response to subunit inactivated influenza vaccine. TCRdb fed the RT-PCR reads into MiXCR, producing one record per CDR3 protein. The data contain about 480,000 distinct CDR3 sequences, 10% to 15% of them singletons. The specimen was PBMCs from blood, collected 40 to 50 days after vaccination. The receptors were sampled from a man aged 45 to 65 who received an inactivated influenza vaccine.

Remarks on this clonotype: The junction differs from germline at one of its ends, possibly a read error. The chain recombines TRBV11-1 with TRBJ2-7; D is perhaps TRBD2 (6 bases). CDR1 SGHAT and CDR2 FQDESV come from the germline V gene (reference sequence). The CDR3 totals 14 residues. Written as DNA, the CDR3 is TGTGCCAGCAGCTTAGCGGAGGGGTCCTACGAGCGGTACTTC. The encoded protein is CASSLAEGSYERYF. The complete variable domain, with remaining parts taken from reference TRBV11-1 and TRBJ2-7, reads EAEVAQSPRYKITEKSQAVAFWCDPISGHATLYWYRQILGQGPELLVQFQDESVVDDSQLPKDRFSAERLKGVDSTLKIQPAELGDSAMYLCASSLAEGSYERYFGPGTRLTVT.

In regard to this clonotype: One end of the junction varies from germline; a read error may be responsible. This rearrangement joins TRBV7-9 to TRBJ2-1, with TRBD2 matching 12 bases. The germline CDR1 and CDR2 sequences are SEHNR and FQNEAQ (reference sequence). The CDR3 sequence is 16 residues long. CDR3 loop: CASSTRLAGAYNKQFF. In nucleotides, the CDR3 is TGTGCCAGCAGCACCCGACTAGCGGGGGCCTACAATAAGCAGTTCTTC.

The chain uses TRBV11-2 and TRBJ2-3; tentatively, D is TRBD2 (5 bases). Deletions cut 7 bases from V and 7 bases from J, with 18 bases between. The germline CDR1 and CDR2 sequences are SGHAT and FQNNGV. The CDR3 runs 14 residues. DNA for the CDR3: TGTGCCAGCAACCTAGCAGAGGGCAGGAATACGCAGTATTTT. Protein product: CASNLAEGRNTQYF.

This clonotype has ten or more counts. The V call is TRBV6-5, the J call TRBJ2-7; possibly TRBD1 for D (5 bases). This CDR3 is 15 amino acids long. CDR1 and CDR2 from the germline V gene are MNHEY and SVGAGI. Deletions cut 0 bases from V and 2 bases from J, with 11 bases between. CDR3 nucleotide sequence: TGTGCCAGCAGTTACTCGGCCAGGGCGGCCTACGAGCAGTACTTC. The encoded protein is CASSYSARAAYEQYF.

This clonotype was detected many times. This sequence joins TRBV7-2 and TRBJ2-3; D gene ambiguous. The CDR3 covers 14 residues. Germline V gene sequence: CDR1 SGHTA, CDR2 FQGNSA. The V end lost 2 bases, the J end lost 0 bases, and 6 bases lay between the germline ends. The DNA of the CDR3 is TGTGCCAGCAGCTTAACCCTAAGCACAGATACGCAGTATTTT. Its protein is CASSLTLSTDTQYF.

The V and J genes are TRBV20-1 and TRBJ2-1; 10 nucleotides match TRBD2. This CDR3 has 17 amino acids. Germline V gives CDR1 DFQATT, CDR2 SNEGSKA (reference sequence). The trim removed 0 bases at V and 3 bases at J, leaving 8 bases unmatched. The CDR3 reads CSARDLHASGSYNEQFF. Here the CDR3 DNA reads TGCAGTGCTAGAGATCTACATGCTAGCGGGAGCTACAATGAGCAGTTCTTC.

The chain joins TRBV5-1 to TRBJ2-3; D gene unclear. The CDR3 covers 16 residues. CDR1 and CDR2 from the germline V gene are SGHRS and YFSETQ. V lost 0 bases, J lost 2 bases, and 13 bases lay in between. The DNA for the CDR3 is TGCGCCAGCAGCTTGGTCTACTTGGGTGACACAGATACGCAGTATTTT. Translation: CASSLVYLGDTDTQYF.

The V gene is TRBV5-1, the J gene TRBJ1-1; 7 bases match TRBD1. The V and J ends lost 0 bases and 6 bases, in that order; junction bases with no gene match: 5. This CDR3 contains 14 residues. Germline V gene lookup returns CDR1 SGHRS and CDR2 YFSETQ. CDR3 amino acids: CASSLDRGGSEAFF. The DNA for the CDR3 is TGCGCCAGCAGCTTGGACAGGGGTGGTTCTGAAGCTTTCTTT.

This clonotype occurred a few times. The chain carries TRBV3-1 and TRBJ1-2, with D unclear. The CDR3 is made up of 13 amino acids. V was pared by 3 bases and J by 0 bases, with 5 bases between. CDR1 and CDR2 from the germline V gene are LGHDT and YNNKEL (reference sequence). The CDR3 coding sequence is TGTGCCAGCAGCCACCTGTCTAACTATGGCTACACCTTC. Amino acid sequence: CASSHLSNYGYTF.

The rearrangement links TRBV6-1 to TRBJ2-2, with TRBD1 matching 8 bases. Trimming took 6 bases from V and 7 from J; bases not matched to a gene: 7. The CDR3 contains 14 residues. Germline lookup yields CDR1 MNHNS and CDR2 SASEGT. This CDR3 reads CASRQGAESGELFF. As DNA, the CDR3 is TGTGCCAGCAGGCAGGGGGCGGAAAGCGGGGAGCTGTTTTTT.

Of note for this clonotype: The junction departs from the called germline gene at one end, perhaps through a read error. V is TRBV20-1 and J is TRBJ2-2; perhaps TRBD2 as D (6 bases). Germline assignment: CDR1 DFQATT and CDR2 SNEGSKA (reference sequence). The CDR3 contains 16 residues. This CDR3 is CCARDLWRGNTGELFF. The DNA of the CDR3 is TGCTGTGCTAGAGATCTGTGGCGGGGAAACACCGGGGAGCTGTTTTTT.

This clonotype was detected only a few times. In nucleotides, the CDR3 is TGTGCCAGCAGCCCAACGATCCCCACAGATACGCAGTATTTT. Residues: CASSPTIPTDTQYF. The chain links TRBV7-8 to TRBJ2-3; the D is unclear. V lost 5 bases to trimming and J lost 2 bases, with 11 bases between them. The CDR3 has 14 amino acids. The germline V gene has CDR1 SGHVS and CDR2 FQNEAQ.

There are a few counts of this clonotype. The CDR3 bases are TGTGCCAGCAGCCCAGACAGGGGGGGAAATGGCTACACCTTC. Amino acids: CASSPDRGGNGYTF. The V and J genes are TRBV7-2 and TRBJ1-2; 9 bases are a match to TRBD1. CDR1 and CDR2 (germline): SGHTA, FQGNSA. The CDR3 covers 14 residues. V shed 5 bases and J 6 bases; nucleotides not matched to a gene: 7.

This clonotype has at least ten counts. The gene calls are TRBV6-1 and TRBJ2-2; 13 bases map to TRBD2. Germline assignment: CDR1 MNHNS and CDR2 SASEGT. The J segment lost 5 bases and the V segment lost 6 bases, leaving 9 bases of the junction unmatched. This CDR3 has 17 amino acids. In DNA, the CDR3 is TGTGCCAGCAGCCGAACTAGCGGGGGGGTCCGTACCGGGGAGCTGTTTTTT. Encoded protein: CASSRTSGGVRTGELFF.

This clonotype was observed a handful of times. The chain recombines TRBV7-6 with TRBJ2-6, with a possible D match to TRBD2 (6 bases). Germline CDR1 is SGHVS and CDR2 is FNYEAQ. CDR3 length equals 19 residues. V lost 0 bases and J 0 bases, leaving 15 bases between the germline ends. For the CDR3, the DNA is TGTGCCAGCAGCTTAGCATCGGCTGCGGACTACTCTGGGGCCAACGTCCTGACTTTC. Protein: CASSLASAADYSGANVLTF.

The V call is TRBV30, the J call TRBJ2-5; tentative D call: TRBD2 (6 bases). Per the germline V gene, CDR1 is GTSNPN and CDR2 is SVGIG (reference sequence). The CDR3 is made up of 13 amino acids. Trimming pared 7 bases from V and 1 base from J, leaving 13 bases between. CDR3 sequence (DNA): TGTGCCTTCAAAGCGGGCGGCCAAGAGACCCAGTACTTC. Translated: CAFKAGGQETQYF. The complete variable domain, with remaining parts taken from reference TRBV30 and TRBJ2-5, reads SQTIHQWPATLVQPVGSPLSLECTVEGTSNPNLYWYRQAAGRGLQLLFYSVGIGQISSEVPQNLSASRPQDRQFILSSKKLLLSDSGFYLCAFKAGGQETQYFGPGTRLLVL.

This clonotype was seen more than once but under ten times. The rearrangement links TRBV7-2 to TRBJ2-2; weak D call: TRBD2 (6 bases). The V end was cut by 1 base, the J end by 1 base, with 10 bases between. The CDR3 loop spans 16 amino acids. The germline CDR1 and CDR2 sequences are SGHTA and FQGNSA. The CDR3 loop reads CASSLGGSGNTGELFF. The CDR3 bases are TGTGCCAGCAGCTTAGGAGGTAGCGGGAACACCGGGGAGCTGTTTTTT.